The clone carrying this T cell receptor (beta chain) was picked up a small number of times. The junction differs from germline at one of its ends, possibly a read error. This specimen comes from a study of T-cell reconstitution after alpha-beta-depleted transplantation in children. Unique molecular identifiers were incorporated into the prepared TCRbeta library. TCRdb used MiXCR to reprocess the PCR reads, holding one entry per CDR3 protein. The table lists some 550,000 distinct CDR3 sequences, around 19% of them singletons. The CDR3 runs to 12 residues. The source was PBMCs from the stem cell graft donor, collected from the stem cell graft. This receptor was identified in a human donor who donated a stem cell graft to a child with acute lymphoblastic leukemia. V gene TRBV12-3 or TRBV12-4 combines with J gene TRBJ2-3; 12 bases match TRBD2. CDR3 residues: CASRPRLAGALF. DNA of the CDR3: TGTGCCAGCAGGCCGAGACTAGCGGGAGCGCTATTT.